These 15 T cell receptor beta chains originate from one sample sequenced in a study of blood T cell repertoires in COVID-19. The protocol was immunoSEQ multiplex PCR, while the TCRdb copy is restricted to in-frame clones and leaves out a portion. The sample has 130,000 to 150,000 clones, around 90% seen once. The sample comprised peripheral blood. These receptors originate from a human donor in a cohort sampled during active COVID-19.

This chain connects TRBV19 to TRBJ1-1; D uncertain. Germline CDR1 reads LNHDA; CDR2 reads SQIVND (reference sequence). V lost 11 bases, J lost 0 bases, and 13 bases lay in between. The CDR3 is 13 residues long. The CDR3 nucleotides read TGTGCCGCCGTGGGCCAGTTGAACACTGAAGCTTTCTTT. Translating gives CAAVGQLNTEAFF.

The V call is TRBV6-5, the J call TRBJ2-5; no definite D call. V shed 0 bases and J shed 4 bases, with 12 bases lying between them. CDR1 is MNHEY and CDR2 is SVGAGI in the germline V gene. The CDR3 spans 15 residues. CDR3 coding DNA: TGTGCCAGCAGTTACTCAGGCCTTACGGGAGAGACCCAGTACTTC. This sequence encodes CASSYSGLTGETQYF.

The rearrangement uses TRBV5-1 and TRBJ1-6; 7 bases agree with TRBD1. The CDR3 has 15 amino acids. V lost 4 bases and J lost 8; bases outside the gene matches: 9. Germline V gene sequence: CDR1 SGHRS, CDR2 YFSETQ. The CDR3 DNA reads TGCGCCAGCAGCAACCGACAGGGAAGGGATTCACCCCTCCACTTT. The encoded protein is CASSNRQGRDSPLHF.

The chain links TRBV20-1 to TRBJ1-1; no clear D. The CDR3 has 11 amino acids. Germline values: CDR1 DFQATT, CDR2 SNEGSKA (reference sequence). V shed 2 bases and J shed 3 bases, with 4 bases lying between them. The CDR3 DNA sequence: TGCAGTGCTAGATCCTACACTGAAGCTTTCTTT. The encoded protein is CSARSYTEAFF.

The gene calls are TRBV6-6 and TRBJ1-4; TRBD1 matches 11 bases. Germline assignment: CDR1 MNHNY and CDR2 SVGAGI (reference sequence). CDR3 size: 15 residues. The trim removed 5 bases at V and 10 bases at J, leaving 9 bases unmatched. DNA for the CDR3: TGTGCCAGCAGTCGAGGACAGGGGGCATTTGGAAAACTGTTTTTT. This codes for CASSRGQGAFGKLFF.

The rearrangement uses TRBV9 and TRBJ2-5; 13 bases are shared with TRBD2. V was clipped by 4 bases and J by 2 bases; unmatched bases: 8. Germline assignment: CDR1 SGDLS and CDR2 YYNGEE. This CDR3 spans 17 amino acids. The CDR3 loop reads CASSSGTSGGVQETQYF. The CDR3 coding sequence is TGTGCCAGCAGCTCGGGTACTAGCGGGGGGGTACAAGAGACCCAGTACTTC.

The chain couples TRBV15 to TRBJ2-1; no clear D. Germline CDR1 LNHNV, CDR2 YYDKDF (reference sequence). The ends were cut back, 0 bases at V and 0 bases at J, with 9 bases in the middle. The CDR3 sequence is 16 residues long. CDR3 loop: CATSRDRVSSYNEQFF. The CDR3 coding sequence is TGTGCCACCAGCAGAGATCGAGTGAGCTCCTACAATGAGCAGTTCTTC.

The gene calls are TRBV6-1 and TRBJ1-5, with 7 bases that match TRBD1. From germline, CDR1 is MNHNS and CDR2 SASEGT. CDR3 length equals 15 residues. J gave up 2 bases and V 2 bases, and 3 bases lay outside the gene matches. The CDR3 here is CASSERGPGNQPQHF. The CDR3, as DNA: TGTGCCAGCAGTGAAAGGGGGCCGGGCAATCAGCCCCAGCATTTT.

The chain joins TRBV5-4 to TRBJ2-3; 7 positions match TRBD2. Germline V gene lookup returns CDR1 SGHNT and CDR2 YYREEE (reference sequence). This CDR3 has 17 residues. V was clipped by 2 bases and J by 1 base; unmatched bases: 10. The CDR3 sequence is CASSLPPGRGGTDTQYF. The CDR3 DNA follows: TGTGCCAGCAGCTTACCACCCGGTCGGGGGGGCACAGATACGCAGTATTTT.

The chain employs TRBV6-5 and TRBJ1-5; TRBD1 matches at 7 bases. The germline V gene encodes CDR1 MNHEY and CDR2 SVGAGI. The CDR3 spans 14 residues. V was clipped by 6 bases and J by 4 bases; unmatched bases: 6. CDR3 DNA sequence: TGTGCCAGCAGGTTCGGACAGGCTAATCAGCCCCAGCATTTT. It codes for CASRFGQANQPQHF.

The gene calls are TRBV19 and TRBJ2-1; 11 bases map to TRBD2. The CDR3 has 15 residues. CDR1 is LNHDA, CDR2 SQIVND, per germline (reference sequence). Unmatched junction bases numbered 3, after V lost 6 bases and J lost 2 bases. In DNA, the CDR3 is TGTGCCAGTAGCCTTAGCGGGGGGGCCTACAATGAGCAGTTCTTC. Translating gives CASSLSGGAYNEQFF.

The chain is built from TRBV25-1 and TRBJ1-2; TRBD1 aligns across 8 bases. V was clipped by 3 bases and J by 8 bases; unmatched bases: 5. The germline V gene has CDR1 MGHDK and CDR2 SYGVNS. This CDR3 has 13 amino acids. CDR3 region: CASSDSGGRGYTF. DNA for the CDR3: TGTGCCAGCAGTGACTCAGGGGGCCGGGGCTACACCTTC.

CDR3 nucleotide sequence: TGTGCCAGCAGTGTGGACAGGGGGGTCGAGCAGTACTTC. Its protein product is CASSVDRGVEQYF. This chain uses TRBV3-1 (or the pseudogene TRBV3-2) with TRBJ2-7, with 10 nucleotides matching TRBD1. CDR3 length equals 13 residues. V trimming: 6 bases; J trimming: 6 bases; junction bases outside the gene matches: 5. Germline CDR1 and CDR2: LGHDT and YNNKEL (reference sequence).

The sample holds one count of this clone. This rearrangement joins TRBV20-1 to TRBJ2-3; 10 bases match TRBD2. Germline V gene sequence: CDR1 DFQATT, CDR2 SNEGSKA (reference sequence). This CDR3 comprises 17 residues. J lost 7 bases, V lost 3 bases, and 16 bases had no gene match. The CDR3 here is CSASGAMSSGGSNTQYF. Here the CDR3 DNA reads TGCAGTGCTAGTGGCGCGATGTCTAGCGGGGGATCGAATACGCAGTATTTT.

The rearrangement joins TRBV19 to TRBJ1-4; TRBD1 matches at 10 bases. With 6 bases clipped from V and 10 bases from J, the junction kept 8 bases outside the gene matches. The CDR3 has 14 residues. Germline lookup yields CDR1 LNHDA and CDR2 SQIVND (reference sequence). The CDR3 coding sequence is TGTGCCAGTAGGGGCAGGGACAGGGGTGGAAAACTGTTTTTT. Translation: CASRGRDRGGKLFF.